This T cell receptor beta chain stems from a study of cytomegalovirus exposure and HLA in healthy donors. Study as a whole: Around 180 million T cells yielded around 120 million unique TCR beta sequences in earlier analysis. Study outcomes and limitations: Later analysis identified a missense DCLRE1C variant that was linked to TCR beta V- and J-gene trimming. Excluded were some V segments that proved indistinguishable, including TRBV6-2 and TRBV6-3.

Remarks on this clone: Antigen: not known.

The CDR3 length is 15 residues. Per germline, CDR1 GTSNPN and CDR2 SVGIG (reference sequence). J gave up 3 bases and V 2 bases, and 7 bases lay outside the gene matches. Healthy bone marrow donors supplied every sample. Vbeta (60) and Jbeta (13) primers were used in the PCR. Profiling relied on immunoSEQ multiplex PCR, and the TCRdb table lists in-frame clones only, not all of them. Found here are some 120,000 clones, around 74% of them singletons; the top ten hold under 6.5%. The sequence came from a woman in her forties or fifties in good health and CMV-seropositive. The gene calls are TRBV30 and TRBJ2-3; 8 nucleotides line up with TRBD2. The material sequenced was PBMCs. The CDR3 DNA reads TGTGCCTGGAGTCACAATAGCGGGGCTACAGATACGCAGTATTTT. Translated, it gives CAWSHNSGATDTQYF.